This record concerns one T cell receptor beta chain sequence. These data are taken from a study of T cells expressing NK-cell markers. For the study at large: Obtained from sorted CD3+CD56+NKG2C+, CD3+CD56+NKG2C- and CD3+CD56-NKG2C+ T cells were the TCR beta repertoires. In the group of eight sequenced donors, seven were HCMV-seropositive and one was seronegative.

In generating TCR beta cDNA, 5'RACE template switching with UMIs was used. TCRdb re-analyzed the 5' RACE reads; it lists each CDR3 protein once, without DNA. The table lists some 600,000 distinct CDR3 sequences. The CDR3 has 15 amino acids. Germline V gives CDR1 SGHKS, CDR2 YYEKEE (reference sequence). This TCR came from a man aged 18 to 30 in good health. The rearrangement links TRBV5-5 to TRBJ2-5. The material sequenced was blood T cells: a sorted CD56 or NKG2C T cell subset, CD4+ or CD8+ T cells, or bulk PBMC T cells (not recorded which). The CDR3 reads CASSLDTTTKKTQYF. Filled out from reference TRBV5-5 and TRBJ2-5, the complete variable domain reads DAGVTQSPTHLIKTRGQQVTLRCSPISGHKSVSWYQQVLGQGPQFIFQYYEKEERGRGNFPDRFSARQFPNYSSELNVNALLLGDSALYLCASSLDTTTKKTQYFGPGTRLLVL.